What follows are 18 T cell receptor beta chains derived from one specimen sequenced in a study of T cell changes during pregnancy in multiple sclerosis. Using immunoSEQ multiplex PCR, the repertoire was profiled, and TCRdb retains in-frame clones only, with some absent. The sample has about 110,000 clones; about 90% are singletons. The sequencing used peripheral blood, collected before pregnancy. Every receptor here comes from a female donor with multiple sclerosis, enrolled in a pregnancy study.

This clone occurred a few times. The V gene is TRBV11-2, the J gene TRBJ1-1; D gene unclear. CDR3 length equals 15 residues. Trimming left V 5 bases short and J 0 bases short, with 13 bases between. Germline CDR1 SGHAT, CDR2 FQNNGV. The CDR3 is CASSPTTRMNTEAFF. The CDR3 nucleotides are TGTGCCAGCAGCCCCACGACAAGAATGAACACTGAAGCTTTCTTT. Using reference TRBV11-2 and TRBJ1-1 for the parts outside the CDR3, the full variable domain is EAGVAQSPRYKIIEKRQSVAFWCNPISGHATLYWYQQILGQGPKLLIQFQNNGVVDDSQLPKDRFSAERLKGVDSTLKIQPAKLEDSAVYLCASSPTTRMNTEAFFGQGTRLTVV.

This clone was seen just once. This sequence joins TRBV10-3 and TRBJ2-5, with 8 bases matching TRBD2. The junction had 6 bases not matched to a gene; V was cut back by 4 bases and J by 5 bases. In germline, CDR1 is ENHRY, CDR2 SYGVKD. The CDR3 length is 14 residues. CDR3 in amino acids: CAISAGGKSETQYF. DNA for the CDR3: TGTGCCATCAGTGCGGGGGGGAAGAGCGAGACCCAGTACTTC.

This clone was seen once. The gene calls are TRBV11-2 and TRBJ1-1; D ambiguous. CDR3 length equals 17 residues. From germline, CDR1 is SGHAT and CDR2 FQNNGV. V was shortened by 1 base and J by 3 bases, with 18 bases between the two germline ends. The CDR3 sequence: CASSLVQSRFIDTEAFF. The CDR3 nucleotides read TGTGCCAGCAGCTTAGTACAGAGTAGGTTTATTGACACTGAAGCTTTCTTT.

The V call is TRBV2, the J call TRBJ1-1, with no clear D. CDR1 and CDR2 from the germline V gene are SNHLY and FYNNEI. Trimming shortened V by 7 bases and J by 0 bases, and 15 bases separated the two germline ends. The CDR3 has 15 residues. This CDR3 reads CASNRGLTVNTEAFF. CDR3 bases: TGTGCCAGCAACCGGGGTTTAACAGTGAACACTGAAGCTTTCTTT. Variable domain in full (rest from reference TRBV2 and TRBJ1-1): EPEVTQTPSHQVTQMGQEVILRCVPISNHLYFYWYRQILGQKVEFLVSFYNNEISEKSEIFDDQFSVERPDGSNFTLKIRSTKLEDSAMYFCASNRGLTVNTEAFFGQGTRLTVV.

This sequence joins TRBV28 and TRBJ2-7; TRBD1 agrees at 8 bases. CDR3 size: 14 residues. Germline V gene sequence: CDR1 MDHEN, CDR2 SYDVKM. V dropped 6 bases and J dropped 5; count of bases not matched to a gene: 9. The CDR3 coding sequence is TGTGCCAGCAGGCTCCTGGACAGGGCCCACGAGCAGTACTTC. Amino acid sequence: CASRLLDRAHEQYF.

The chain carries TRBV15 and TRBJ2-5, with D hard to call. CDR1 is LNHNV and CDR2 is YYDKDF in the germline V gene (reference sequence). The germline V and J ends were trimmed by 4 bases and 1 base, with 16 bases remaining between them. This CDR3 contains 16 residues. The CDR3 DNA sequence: TGTGCCACCAGCACGGATAAAGCGCTGGGCCAAGAGACCCAGTACTTC. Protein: CATSTDKALGQETQYF.

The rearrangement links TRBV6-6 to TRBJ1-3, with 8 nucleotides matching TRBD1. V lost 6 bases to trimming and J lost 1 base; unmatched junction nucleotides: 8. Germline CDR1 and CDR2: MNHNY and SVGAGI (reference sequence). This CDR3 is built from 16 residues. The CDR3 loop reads CASRGQGTDSGNTIYF. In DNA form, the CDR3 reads TGTGCCAGCAGAGGACAGGGCACGGATTCTGGAAACACCATATATTTT.

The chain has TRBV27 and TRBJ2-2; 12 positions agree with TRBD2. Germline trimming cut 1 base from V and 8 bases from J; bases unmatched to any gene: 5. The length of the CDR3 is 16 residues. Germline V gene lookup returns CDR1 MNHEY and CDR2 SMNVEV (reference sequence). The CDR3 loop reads CASSLWFTSGRGELFF. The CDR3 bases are TGTGCCAGCAGTTTATGGTTCACTAGCGGGAGGGGGGAGCTGTTTTTT.

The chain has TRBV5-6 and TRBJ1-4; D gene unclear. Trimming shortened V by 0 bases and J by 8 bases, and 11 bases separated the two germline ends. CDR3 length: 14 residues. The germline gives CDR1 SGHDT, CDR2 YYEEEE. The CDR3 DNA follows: TGTGCCAGCAGCTTGGGACCCCGAGGGGAAAAACTGTTTTTT. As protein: CASSLGPRGEKLFF.

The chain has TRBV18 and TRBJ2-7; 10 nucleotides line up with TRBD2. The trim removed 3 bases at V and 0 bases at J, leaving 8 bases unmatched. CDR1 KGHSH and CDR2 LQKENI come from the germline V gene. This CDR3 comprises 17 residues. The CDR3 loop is CASSPRDSGRTSYEQYF. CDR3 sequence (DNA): TGTGCCAGCTCACCCCGGGATAGCGGGAGGACCTCCTACGAGCAGTACTTC.

Written as DNA, the CDR3 is TGTGCCAGTACGATAGCCTCTGGAAACACCATATATTTT. Protein sequence: CASTIASGNTIYF. V is TRBV19 and J is TRBJ1-3; no clear D gene. V lost 7 bases and J 0 bases, leaving 7 bases between the germline ends. Per germline, CDR1 LNHDA and CDR2 SQIVND (reference sequence). The CDR3 covers 13 residues.

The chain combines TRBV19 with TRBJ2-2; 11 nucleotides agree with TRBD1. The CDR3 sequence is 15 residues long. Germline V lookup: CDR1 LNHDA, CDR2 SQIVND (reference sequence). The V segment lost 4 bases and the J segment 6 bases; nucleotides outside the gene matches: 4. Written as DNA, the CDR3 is TGTGCCAGTAGTAGAGGACAGGGGGCCCCCGGGGAGCTGTTTTTT. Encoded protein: CASSRGQGAPGELFF.

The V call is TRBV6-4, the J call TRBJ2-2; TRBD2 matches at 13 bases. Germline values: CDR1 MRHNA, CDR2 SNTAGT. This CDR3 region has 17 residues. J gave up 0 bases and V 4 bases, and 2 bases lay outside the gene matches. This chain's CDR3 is CASSATSGGANTGELFF. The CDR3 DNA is TGTGCCAGCAGTGCAACTAGCGGGGGGGCGAACACCGGGGAGCTGTTTTTT.

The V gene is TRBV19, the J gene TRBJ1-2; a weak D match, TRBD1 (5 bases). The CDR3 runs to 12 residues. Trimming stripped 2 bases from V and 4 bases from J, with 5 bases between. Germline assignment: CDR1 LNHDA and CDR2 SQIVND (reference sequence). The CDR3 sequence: CASSITGYGYTF. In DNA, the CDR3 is TGTGCCAGTAGTATAACAGGCTATGGCTACACCTTC.

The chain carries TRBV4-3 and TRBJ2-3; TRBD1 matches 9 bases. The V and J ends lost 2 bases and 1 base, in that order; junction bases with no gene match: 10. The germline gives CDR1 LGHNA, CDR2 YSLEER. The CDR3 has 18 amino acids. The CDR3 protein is CASSQSGGTGRGTDTQYF. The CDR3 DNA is TGCGCCAGCAGCCAATCTGGCGGGACAGGGAGGGGCACAGATACGCAGTATTTT.

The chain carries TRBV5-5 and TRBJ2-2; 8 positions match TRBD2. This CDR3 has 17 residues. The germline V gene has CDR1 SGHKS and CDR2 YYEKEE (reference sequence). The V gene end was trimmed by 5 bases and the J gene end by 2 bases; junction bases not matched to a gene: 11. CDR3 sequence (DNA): TGTGCCAGCAGTTGGGGGGCGGGAGGAGTCAACACCGGGGAGCTGTTTTTT. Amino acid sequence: CASSWGAGGVNTGELFF.

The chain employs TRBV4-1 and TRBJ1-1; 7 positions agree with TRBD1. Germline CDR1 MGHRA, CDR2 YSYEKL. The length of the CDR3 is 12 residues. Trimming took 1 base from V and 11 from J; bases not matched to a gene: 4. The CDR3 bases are TGCGCCAGCAGCCAAGGACAGGGTAATGCTTTCTTT. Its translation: CASSQGQGNAFF.

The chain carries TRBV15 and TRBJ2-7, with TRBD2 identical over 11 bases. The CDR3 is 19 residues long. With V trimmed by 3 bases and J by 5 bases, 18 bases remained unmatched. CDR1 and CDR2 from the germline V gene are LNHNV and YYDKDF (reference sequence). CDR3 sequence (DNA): TGTGCCACCAGCAGTGGGGGGGTCCTAGCGGGAGGTTCGTTTAACGAGCAGTACTTC. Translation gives CATSSGGVLAGGSFNEQYF.